These 20 T cell receptor beta chains share one sample of origin, sequenced in a study of blood T cell repertoires in COVID-19. Repertoires were generated with immunoSEQ multiplex PCR, while TCRdb's copy carries only in-frame clones and drops some. Among about 350,000 clones listed, about 90% were seen once. Sequenced: PBMCs or T cells enriched from blood (not recorded which). Every receptor here comes from a woman in her 30s who had recovered from COVID-19.

The chain links TRBV11-1 to TRBJ1-3, with 7 bases aligning to TRBD1. V shed 5 bases, J shed 2 bases, and the junction held 3 bases outside the gene matches. This CDR3 has 14 amino acids. The germline gives CDR1 SGHAT, CDR2 FQDESV (reference sequence). CDR3 sequence: CASSTGTAGNTIYF. The CDR3 DNA follows: TGTGCCAGCAGCACCGGGACAGCTGGAAACACCATATATTTT. The whole variable domain, filled in from reference TRBV11-1 and TRBJ1-3, reads EAEVAQSPRYKITEKSQAVAFWCDPISGHATLYWYRQILGQGPELLVQFQDESVVDDSQLPKDRFSAERLKGVDSTLKIQPAELGDSAMYLCASSTGTAGNTIYFGEGSWLTVV.

This chain joins TRBV7-9 and TRBJ2-1, with 12 bases identical to TRBD1. The CDR3 covers 17 residues. V was clipped by 1 base and J by 6 bases; unmatched bases: 7. Germline loops: CDR1 SEHNR, CDR2 FQNEAQ (reference sequence). The CDR3 spells CASSLDRDRGPGNEQFF. The CDR3 coding sequence is TGTGCCAGCAGCTTAGACCGGGACAGGGGGCCTGGCAATGAGCAGTTCTTC.

The chain has TRBV15 and TRBJ1-3, with TRBD1 matching over 8 bases. The CDR3 totals 16 residues. Unmatched junction bases numbered 3, after V lost 0 bases and J lost 2 bases. The germline CDR1 and CDR2 sequences are LNHNV and YYDKDF (reference sequence). The CDR3 DNA sequence: TGTGCCACCAGCAGAGATCAGGGGGCGGCTGGAAACACCATATATTTT. This codes for CATSRDQGAAGNTIYF.

In DNA form, the CDR3 reads TGTGCCAGTAGTATAGTGACGGGGAGCACAGATACGCAGTATTTT. It translates to CASSIVTGSTDTQYF. The rearrangement links TRBV19 to TRBJ2-3; D is possibly TRBD2 (5 bases). The germline V gene has CDR1 LNHDA and CDR2 SQIVND (reference sequence). The length of the CDR3 is 15 residues. V shed 1 base and J shed 0 bases, with 8 bases lying between them.

This clone was found once. J is TRBJ1-1 and V is TRBV7-9, with TRBD1 identical over 8 bases. CDR1 SEHNR and CDR2 FQNEAQ come from the germline V gene (reference sequence). Losses at the gene ends were 6 bases for V and 1 base for J; bases not matched to a gene: 4. This CDR3 has 14 residues. CDR3 bases: TGTGCCAGCAGTTCGGGACAGGAGAACACTGAAGCTTTCTTT. Its protein is CASSSGQENTEAFF. The full variable domain, completed using reference TRBV7-9 and TRBJ1-1, is DTGVSQNPRHKITKRGQNVTFRCDPISEHNRLYWYRQTLGQGPEFLTYFQNEAQLEKSRLLSDRFSAERPKGSFSTLEIQRTEQGDSAMYLCASSSGQENTEAFFGQGTRLTVV.

The chain is built from TRBV5-1 and TRBJ2-3, with 13 positions matching TRBD2. CDR1 is SGHRS, CDR2 YFSETQ, per germline. The ends lost 3 bases at V and 6 bases at J; junction bases unmatched: 10. The CDR3 is made up of 17 amino acids. In nucleotides, the CDR3 is TGCGCCAGCAGCTCCCGGACTAGCGGGGGCCCCGGGGATACGCAGTATTTT. Translated: CASSSRTSGGPGDTQYF.

The chain links TRBV30 to TRBJ2-3; D call uncertain. CDR3 length: 13 residues. V lost 0 bases to trimming and J lost 4 bases, with 8 bases between them. The germline gives CDR1 GTSNPN, CDR2 SVGIG (reference sequence). The CDR3 region is CAWSVIASDTQYF. The CDR3 region has the DNA TGTGCCTGGAGTGTAATTGCGTCAGATACGCAGTATTTT.

This sequence joins TRBV11-2 and TRBJ1-2; D gene uncertain. CDR3 length equals 14 residues. The V gene's germline CDR1 is SGHAT and CDR2 FQNNGV. V lost 5 bases to trimming and J lost 2 bases, with 12 bases between them. The CDR3 bases are TGTGCCAGCAGCCGAGGGAATTCAAACTATGGCTACACCTTC. It codes for CASSRGNSNYGYTF.

Turning to this clone: This sample includes further DNA sequences coding for the same CDR3. The chain has TRBV5-1 and TRBJ1-1; 9 bases fit TRBD1. Germline assignment: CDR1 SGHRS and CDR2 YFSETQ. The CDR3 consists of 14 residues. J was trimmed by 2 bases and V by 4 bases; bases with no gene match: 3. CDR3 amino acids: CASSGGQGNTEAFF. The CDR3 DNA reads as TGCGCCAGCAGCGGGGGACAGGGAAACACTGAAGCTTTCTTT.

The J gene is TRBJ1-2, the V gene TRBV5-8; TRBD1 might be the D (5 bases). From germline, CDR1 is SGHTS and CDR2 YDEGEE. Trimming pared 4 bases from V and 7 bases from J, leaving 11 bases between. The CDR3 runs to 12 residues. The CDR3 sequence is CASSLSRGGYTF. CDR3 nucleotides: TGTGCCAGCAGCCTCTCTAGGGGTGGCTACACCTTC.

This chain connects TRBV5-4 to TRBJ1-6, with 9 bases matching TRBD1. The CDR3 is 15 residues long. Germline loops: CDR1 SGHNT, CDR2 YYREEE (reference sequence). Losses at the gene ends were 3 bases for V and 10 bases for J; bases not matched to a gene: 8. The CDR3 spells CASSSPGQGFSPLHF. The DNA for the CDR3 is TGTGCCAGCAGCTCGCCGGGACAGGGTTTCTCACCCCTCCACTTT.

The chain uses TRBV7-8 and TRBJ2-7; the D gene is possibly TRBD2 (7 bases). The CDR3 loop spans 13 amino acids. V dropped 6 bases and J dropped 9 bases, with 18 bases sitting between them. Germline assignment: CDR1 SGHVS and CDR2 FQNEAQ. CDR3: CASRGGRTGRQYF. CDR3 sequence (DNA): TGTGCCAGCAGGGGGGGGCGTACGGGAAGGCAGTACTTC.

The rearrangement joins TRBV7-8 to TRBJ1-1; D is undetermined. CDR3 length: 13 amino acids. Germline V CDR1 and CDR2: SGHVS, FQNEAQ. Trimming cost V 2 bases and J 8 bases, with 12 bases left between them. The CDR3 sequence: CASSLKMGAEAFF. In DNA, the CDR3 is TGTGCCAGCAGCTTAAAGATGGGAGCCGAAGCTTTCTTT.

The chain recombines TRBV2 with TRBJ1-1; the match to TRBD1 covers 7 bases. There are 14 residues in the CDR3. Germline values: CDR1 SNHLY, CDR2 FYNNEI. Trimming cost V 11 bases and J 5 bases; bases outside gene matches: 14. The CDR3 sequence is CARQGQVLKTEAFF. CDR3 sequence (DNA): TGTGCCCGCCAAGGACAGGTCCTAAAGACTGAAGCTTTCTTT.

The J gene is TRBJ2-4, the V gene TRBV4-3; 8 bases are a match to TRBD2. CDR3 length equals 15 residues. Losses at the gene ends were 4 bases for V and 5 bases for J; bases not matched to a gene: 7. Germline V gives CDR1 LGHNA, CDR2 YSLEER. DNA for the CDR3: TGCGCCAGCAGCCTTATGATCGGGGGGGAAAACATTCAGTACTTC. Its protein product is CASSLMIGGENIQYF.

This rearrangement joins TRBV7-9 to TRBJ1-2; D unclear. The ends were cut back, 0 bases at V and 7 bases at J, with 12 bases in the middle. CDR3 length: 14 residues. Germline values: CDR1 SEHNR, CDR2 FQNEAQ (reference sequence). CDR3 DNA sequence: TGTGCCAGCAGCTTAGCGGCGGCAAGCGGTGGCTACACCTTC. Its protein product is CASSLAAASGGYTF.

The chain links TRBV4-2 to TRBJ2-5; D might be TRBD2 (5 bases). Trimming shortened V by 1 base and J by 4 bases, and 7 bases separated the two germline ends. Germline V gives CDR1 LGHNA, CDR2 YNFKEQ. The CDR3 spans 13 residues. CDR3 loop: CASSQGGLETQYF. DNA of the CDR3: TGTGCCAGCAGCCAAGGCGGACTAGAGACCCAGTACTTC.

This clone has a handful of counts. J is TRBJ1-5 and V is TRBV30; D perhaps matches TRBD1 (5 bases). The CDR3 has 13 residues. V lost 2 bases and J 3 bases, leaving 8 bases between the germline ends. Germline CDR1 reads GTSNPN; CDR2 reads SVGIG (reference sequence). DNA of the CDR3: TGTGCCTGGAGTAAGGGGAACAATCAGCCCCAGCATTTT. It specifies CAWSKGNNQPQHF.

This clone was observed a few times. The V call is TRBV5-8, the J call TRBJ1-1, with 7 positions matching TRBD1. CDR1 and CDR2 from the germline V gene are SGHTS and YDEGEE. The CDR3 has 13 amino acids. Trimming at V came to 2 bases and at J to 4 bases, leaving 2 bases not matched to a gene. For the CDR3, the DNA is TGTGCCAGCAGCTTATACAGGGGCACTGAAGCTTTCTTT. Encoded protein: CASSLYRGTEAFF.

This clone appeared a few times. The rearrangement joins TRBV5-1 to TRBJ2-7; TRBD2 is a possible D gene (5 bases). The CDR3 is 13 amino acids. In germline, CDR1 is SGHRS, CDR2 YFSETQ. The V end was cut by 3 bases, the J end by 3 bases, with 10 bases between. The CDR3 region is CASSSRGNYEQYF. CDR3 bases: TGCGCCAGCAGCTCCCGGGGTAACTACGAGCAGTACTTC.